This T cell receptor beta chain is drawn from a study of T cell clonality in common variable immunodeficiency (dated by TCRdb to between 2014 and 2016). For sequencing input, CVID and control samples contributed equivalent amounts of genomic DNA. For every sample, a 60 bp segment covering the rearranged TCRbeta CDR3 region was amplified and then sequenced. The immunoSEQ assay, a bias-corrected multiplex PCR combined with high-throughput sequencing, was used for TCRbeta amplification. Turning to the authors' computational methods: Each unique nucleotide sequence was treated as a clone and annotated with V, D and J genes, copy number and frequency. Sequences were labeled productive if in frame, and non-productive if out of frame or containing stop codons. As previously described, clonality was computed from Shannon's entropy. The predicted amino acid sequences of productive clones were used to derive mean CDR3 Kyte-Doolittle hydropathy. The R hclust function was used to hierarchically cluster scaled V gene usage with Manhattan distance and complete linkage. Sharing of clones by CDR3 amino acid sequence was evaluated by resampling 12 repertoires per group over 100 rounds. The repertoires were searched for 55 to 75 published EBV-specific and roughly 240 published CMV-specific TCRbeta sequences. After a couple of CVID samples that produced fewer than 10,000 sequences were dropped from the analysis, 42 CVID repertoires remained. This is the immuneACCESS table as TCRdb keeps it, with only in-frame sequences that have V and J called. A part of the clones is gone; compared with another copy, unresolved V genes explain less than half, and the rest is unexplained. The DNA was the basis for D and trimming; V, J and clone size are from that table. The sample counts under 40,000 clones, each observed more than once. The biggest ten clones account for 2.5% to 3.5% of the sample.

Overall results and qualifications from the work: Fewer TCRbeta clones were shared among CVID subjects than among healthy controls (p < 0.0001). It was noted by the authors that sequencing of the repertoires of T cell subpopulations would be needed to clarify the cause of the increased clonality in CVID. Correlations of repertoire features with clinical complications were constrained by heterogeneity among patients within the CVID cohort. Increased TCRbeta clonality was found in CVID subjects compared with healthy controls (t-test p = 0.018), with the increase being most characteristic of about a third of subjects. Despite equal DNA input, controls averaged roughly 80,000 unique sequences per sample versus about 30,000 in CVID samples. CVID TCRbeta sequences were reported to have fewer deletions and N-nucleotide insertions and to lack highly modified clones with 13 or more V deletions.

This clone was counted ten times or more. Its antigen is unknown. From the germline J gene comes the end of the CDR3, since the read stops 3 residues before it. Reading from cysteine to phenylalanine, the CDR3 counts 15 amino acids. Sequencing covers 36 bases of the CDR3, shown here with the frame starting at base 1. V and J are trimmed by 5 bases and 2 bases, and the gene matches miss 8 bases of the junction. The germline V gene (reference sequence) specifies SEHNR as CDR1 and FQNEAQ as CDR2. Most CVID patients and most healthy controls were of Caucasian heritage. Heparinized peripheral whole blood samples of roughly 5 to 8.5 ml were obtained from each donor. Genomic DNA from adults with common variable immune deficiency (CVID) and from healthy adult controls was used to sequence TCRbeta CDR3 repertoires. The control group comprised some 22 healthy adult volunteers, about twelve female and approximately ten male, aged roughly 20 to 75 years with a mean age of around 37. Diluted blood was density-centrifuged over Hypaque 1077 or Ficoll-Paque to isolate peripheral blood mononuclear cells. Genomic DNA was obtained from unsorted mononuclear cells using either Qiagen column purification or a centrifugation-based method.

Recombination linked TRBV7-9 to TRBJ2-5, and 7 bases in between align with TRBD2. The sequenced material came from peripheral blood mononuclear cells. This TCR was recovered from a person between 18 and 75 years old in good health. CDR3 reads: CASSPPREGQETQYF. CDR3 DNA, as far as it was read: TGTGCCAGCAGCCCCCCCAGGGAGGGTCAAGAGACC. Reference TRBV7-9 and TRBJ2-5 proteins supply the regions before and after the CDR3; the full variable domain is: DTGVSQNPRHKITKRGQNVTFRCDPISEHNRLYWYRQTLGQGPEFLTYFQNEAQLEKSRLLSDRFSAERPKGSFSTLEIQRTEQGDSAMYLCASSPPREGQETQYFGPGTRLLVL.